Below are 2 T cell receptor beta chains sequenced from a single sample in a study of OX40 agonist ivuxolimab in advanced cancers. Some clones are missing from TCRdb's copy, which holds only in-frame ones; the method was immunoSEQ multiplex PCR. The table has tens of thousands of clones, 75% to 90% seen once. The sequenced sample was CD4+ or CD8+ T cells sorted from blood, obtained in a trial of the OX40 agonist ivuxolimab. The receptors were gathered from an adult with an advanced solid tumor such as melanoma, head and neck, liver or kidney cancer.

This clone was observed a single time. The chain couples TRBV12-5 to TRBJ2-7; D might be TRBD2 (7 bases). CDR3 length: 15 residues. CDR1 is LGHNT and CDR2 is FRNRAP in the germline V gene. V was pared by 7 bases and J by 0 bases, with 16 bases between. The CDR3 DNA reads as TGTGCTAGTGCCCCGGCGGGGGCTTACTCCTACGAGCAGTACTTC. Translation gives CASAPAGAYSYEQYF.

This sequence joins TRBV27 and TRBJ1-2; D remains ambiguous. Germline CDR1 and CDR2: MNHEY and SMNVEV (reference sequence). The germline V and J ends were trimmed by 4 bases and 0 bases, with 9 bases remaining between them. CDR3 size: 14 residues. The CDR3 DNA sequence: TGTGCCAGCAGTTCCCATTCGGCTAACTATGGCTACACCTTC. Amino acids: CASSSHSANYGYTF.